The 9 T cell receptor beta chains given below trace back to one sample, sequenced in a study of response to subunit inactivated influenza vaccine. TCRdb independently ran MiXCR on the RT-PCR reads; one entry per CDR3 protein. The table lists a few hundred thousand distinct CDR3 sequences, approximately 7.3% of them singletons. This sample comprised PBMCs from blood, obtained about 24 months after vaccination. These receptors were obtained from a man between 50 and 75 years old who received an inactivated influenza vaccine.

V is TRBV6-1 and J is TRBJ1-4; a weak D match, TRBD1 (6 bases). There are 15 residues in the CDR3. Germline V lookup: CDR1 MNHNS, CDR2 SASEGT. V lost 4 bases and J lost 6, with 15 bases in between. In DNA form, the CDR3 reads TGTGCCAGCAGTGCTACAGGGTCACCCGATGAAAAACTGTTTTTT. Translation: CASSATGSPDEKLFF.

Ten or more counts support this clonotype. The rearrangement joins TRBV7-8 to TRBJ2-1; D gene ambiguous. The CDR3 contains 13 residues. Germline CDR1 SGHVS, CDR2 FQNEAQ. V was shortened by 4 bases and J by 9 bases, with 13 bases between the two germline ends. The CDR3 bases are TGTGCCAGCAGCTCAATAGAGAGAGGTGAGCAGTTCTTC. It encodes CASSSIERGEQFF.

This chain joins TRBV4-3 and TRBJ2-3; D is possibly TRBD2 (5 bases). The germline V gene has CDR1 LGHNA and CDR2 YSLEER. Trimming removed 1 base from V and 3 bases from J, with 17 bases in between. The CDR3 totals 17 residues. In nucleotides, the CDR3 is TGCGCCAGCAGCCAAGGGTGGCCAGCCTCGGGGACAGATACGCAGTATTTT. Translated: CASSQGWPASGTDTQYF.

This clonotype turned up a few times. The chain combines TRBV9 with TRBJ2-5; D assignment may be TRBD1 or TRBD2 (7 bases each). This CDR3 contains 15 residues. Per germline, CDR1 SGDLS and CDR2 YYNGEE. Trimming shortened V by 2 bases and J by 5 bases, and 16 bases separated the two germline ends. In nucleotides, the CDR3 is TGTGCCAGCAGCGTCTCCCTTCAGGGGGGGGAGACCCAGTACTTC. Translating it yields CASSVSLQGGETQYF.

This clonotype has only a few counts. The chain joins TRBV12-3 or TRBV12-4 to TRBJ2-7; 11 nucleotides agree with TRBD2. Trimming at V came to 3 bases and at J to 2 bases, leaving 3 bases not matched to a gene. This CDR3 comprises 15 residues. The CDR3: CASSFGTSGTYEQYF. The CDR3 coding sequence is TGTGCCAGCAGTTTTGGGACTAGCGGAACCTACGAGCAGTACTTC.

A few counts support this clonotype. The J gene is TRBJ2-2, the V gene TRBV6-2 or TRBV6-3; tentative D call: TRBD2 (6 bases). Trimming stripped 6 bases from V and 6 bases from J, with 17 bases between. CDR1 is MNHEY and CDR2 is SVGEGT in the germline V gene. The CDR3 totals 15 residues. In DNA form, the CDR3 reads TGTGCCAGCAGAGTCACCCGCGCGGGGCCCGGGGAGCTGTTTTTT. It is translated as CASRVTRAGPGELFF.

The chain combines TRBV15 with TRBJ2-5; 7 bases fit TRBD2. Germline V lookup: CDR1 LNHNV, CDR2 YYDKDF (reference sequence). With V trimmed by 0 bases and J by 1 base, 2 bases remained unmatched. There are 15 residues in the CDR3. The CDR3: CATSREGGSQETQYF. CDR3 sequence (DNA): TGTGCCACCAGCAGAGAGGGGGGGAGCCAAGAGACCCAGTACTTC.

Concerning this clonotype itself: Possible read error: a much larger clone is one base away. This rearrangement joins TRBV4-1 to TRBJ2-3; TRBD2 agrees at 13 bases. The germline V gene has CDR1 MGHRA and CDR2 YSYEKL. The CDR3 consists of 16 residues. The CDR3 region is CVSSPGLAGGTDTQYF. In DNA, the CDR3 is TGCGTCAGCAGCCCAGGACTAGCGGGGGGCACAGATACGCAGTATTTT.

The genes are TRBV4-2 and TRBJ1-2, with 7 bases fitting TRBD1. Trimming took 1 base from V and 4 from J; bases not matched to a gene: 15. The germline V gene has CDR1 LGHNA and CDR2 YNFKEQ. The length of the CDR3 is 18 residues. The CDR3 here is CASSQVVAGTDTRYGYTF. Written as DNA, the CDR3 is TGTGCCAGCAGCCAAGTAGTCGCCGGGACAGATACCCGCTATGGCTACACCTTC.